Presented here are 14 T cell receptor beta chains from one specimen sequenced in a study of human CD8 memory T cell subsets. Construction of TCR beta libraries was accomplished by means of UMI-labeled 5' RACE. From the 5' RACE reads, TCRdb lists one entry per CDR3 protein and no DNA. There are a few thousand distinct CDR3 sequences in the sample, with approximately 31% held by the top ten. Specimen: CD8+ effector memory T cells (TEM) sorted from PBMCs. The subset here: effector memory CD8 T cells, CCR7- CD45RO+ CD95+. All receptors come from a human donor in good health.

The gene calls are TRBV10-3 and TRBJ1-6; there is no DNA to check the TCRdb D call of TRBD1. The CDR3 is made up of 15 amino acids. CDR1 and CDR2 (germline): ENHRY, SYGVKD. The CDR3: CAISPGDRANSPLHF.

The chain joins TRBV7-9 to TRBJ2-4; TCRdb gives TRBD1 as the D gene, but with no DNA this cannot be confirmed. The CDR3 length is 13 residues. Germline V gives CDR1 SEHNR, CDR2 FQNEAQ (reference sequence). The CDR3 loop reads CASSSRQGNIQYF.

Considering frequency, this clonotype is medium-sized. V and J are TRBV20-1 and TRBJ2-1; TCRdb's D call of TRBD2 is untestable without DNA. CDR3 length: 15 residues. In germline, CDR1 is DFQATT, CDR2 SNEGSKA (reference sequence). This CDR3 is CSAVSGWSSYNEQFF.

Frequency places this clonotype as medium-sized. This rearrangement joins TRBV20-1 to TRBJ2-7; lacking DNA, the TRBD2 call made by TCRdb goes unchecked. The CDR3 length is 13 residues. Germline loops: CDR1 DFQATT, CDR2 SNEGSKA (reference sequence). CDR3 residues: CSARGTSDYEQYF.

The V and J genes are TRBV20-1 and TRBJ1-2; checking the TCRdb D call of TRBD1 is not possible without DNA. CDR1 is DFQATT and CDR2 is SNEGSKA in the germline V gene (reference sequence). The CDR3 is 13 amino acids. The CDR3 region is CSARPPTNYGYTF.

The chain couples TRBV15 to TRBJ2-1; without DNA, the TCRdb call of TRBD2 cannot be checked. CDR3 size: 15 residues. Germline CDR1 is LNHNV and CDR2 is YYDKDF (reference sequence). CDR3 in amino acids: CATSASGGAFNEQFF.

J is TRBJ2-7 and V is TRBV9; TCRdb outputs TRBD2, but without DNA this stays unchecked. The CDR3 loop spans 15 amino acids. Germline lookup yields CDR1 SGDLS and CDR2 YYNGEE. The CDR3 here is CASSGGTSSPDEQYF.

This sequence joins TRBV20-1 and TRBJ1-1. CDR1 and CDR2 (germline): DFQATT, SNEGSKA (reference sequence). This CDR3 contains 16 residues. The CDR3 protein is CSARDPWTGDYTEAFF.

V and J are TRBV2 and TRBJ1-5. There are 14 residues in the CDR3. Per the germline V gene, CDR1 is SNHLY and CDR2 is FYNNEI. The CDR3 spells CASSEALQGQPQHF.

V is TRBV20-1 and J is TRBJ2-7. Germline V CDR1 and CDR2: DFQATT, SNEGSKA (reference sequence). This CDR3 contains 14 residues. This CDR3 reads CSAREPFTSYEQYF.

J is TRBJ2-7 and V is TRBV5-5. Looked up from germline, CDR1 is SGHKS and CDR2 is YYEKEE (reference sequence). This CDR3 spans 11 amino acids. CDR3 sequence: CASLFLGEQYF. The variable domain in full, completed from reference TRBV5-5 and TRBJ2-7, reads DAGVTQSPTHLIKTRGQQVTLRCSPISGHKSVSWYQQVLGQGPQFIFQYYEKEERGRGNFPDRFSARQFPNYSSELNVNALLLGDSALYLCASLFLGEQYFGPGTRLTVT.

By frequency, this clonotype registers medium-sized. The rearrangement uses TRBV3-1 and TRBJ2-3; lacking DNA, the TRBD2 call made by TCRdb goes unchecked. The CDR3 sequence is 17 residues long. Germline V gene data show CDR1 as LGHDT and CDR2 as YNNKEL (reference sequence). The CDR3 region is CASSQDDLAETTDTQYF.

The V call is TRBV6-5, the J call TRBJ2-5; the D call from TCRdb, TRBD2, cannot be confirmed without DNA. The CDR3 spans 17 residues. Germline CDR1 reads MNHEY; CDR2 reads SVGAGI. This CDR3 reads CASSTGLGQRGAETQYF.

This chain connects TRBV4-3 to TRBJ2-2; TCRdb reports TRBD2, a call that lacks DNA to check it against. CDR1 is LGHNA and CDR2 is YSLEER in the germline V gene. The CDR3 spans 17 residues. CDR3 sequence reads: CASSQDWSGVNTGELFF.